This is a list of T cell receptor beta chains from one sample in a study of blood T cell repertoires in COVID-19. Sequencing was performed with immunoSEQ multiplex PCR; in TCRdb, only in-frame clones are kept and a portion is missing. The top ten clones hold 2.6% of a sample with 250,000 to 400,000 clones, 90% of them seen once. Sequenced material: PBMCs or T cells enriched from blood (not recorded which). These receptors originate from a man aged 55 to 70 who had recovered from COVID-19. Each CDR3 is given with its conserved first and last residue. A D gene is named only where the DNA matches it firmly. Some rows mark clone size as missing; the rest say once, few, many or name a class of expanded clone.

d_gene | j_gene | abundance | v_gene | CDR3nt | CDR3aa
NA | TRBJ2-1 | once | TRBV11-2 | TGTGCCAGCAGCTTAGTCCGGGGTGAGCAGTTCTTC | CASSLVRGEQFF
NA | TRBJ1-2 | NA | TRBV14 | TGTGCCAGCAGCCAAGATACCGGTAACGGCTACACCTTC | CASSQDTGNGYTF
TRBD2 | TRBJ2-2 | NA | TRBV7-9 | TGTGCCAGCGTGTTGTCCAGCGGGGTCCTGTTCACCGGGGAGCTGTTTTTT | CASVLSSGVLFTGELFF
TRBD1 | TRBJ2-7 | NA | TRBV11-2 | TGTGCCAGCAGCCCAGGGACAGGGATTTCCTACGAGCAGTACTTC | CASSPGTGISYEQYF
NA | TRBJ1-6 | NA | TRBV14 | TGTGCCAGCAGCTACCAGGGAGGGGATCGGTCACCCCTCCACTTT | CASSYQGGDRSPLHF
NA | TRBJ2-7 | NA | TRBV19 | TGTGCCAGTAGTACAGACCGGGGACTCGGCTCCTACGAGCAGTACTTC | CASSTDRGLGSYEQYF
NA | TRBJ2-2 | NA | TRBV30 | TGTGCCTGGAGAGAGGGACTGAACACCGGGGAGCTGTTTTTT | CAWREGLNTGELFF
TRBD2 | TRBJ2-1 | NA | TRBV3-1/TRBV3-2 | TGTGCCAGCAGCCAAGATTTCGCGGGAGGAGGGTACAATGAGCAGTTCTTC | CASSQDFAGGGYNEQFF
TRBD1 | TRBJ1-2 | NA | TRBV2 | TGTGCCAGCAGTCCCGCTAGGGGGCGGCCTTTGGAGGGCTACACCTTC | CASSPARGRPLEGYTF
TRBD1 | TRBJ1-2 | NA | TRBV6-1 | TGTGCCAGCAGTGACGGGTACAACAGGGGGAACTATGGCTACACCTTC | CASSDGYNRGNYGYTF
TRBD1 | TRBJ2-4 | NA | TRBV4-2 | TGTGCCAGCAGCCCAGCAAATACAGGGGAGATACAAAACATTCAGTACTTC | CASSPANTGEIQNIQYF
NA | TRBJ1-3 | NA | TRBV15 | TGTGCCACCAGCAGGGGAGTGGGGTTTGTCGGCCTCTCTGGAAACACCATATATTTT | CATSRGVGFVGLSGNTIYF
TRBD1 | TRBJ2-2 | NA | TRBV6-2/TRBV6-3 | TGTGCCAGCAGTTACTCGAGACAGGGGAACACCGGGGAGCTGTTTTTT | CASSYSRQGNTGELFF
TRBD1 | TRBJ2-7 | NA | TRBV5-1 | TGCGCCAGCAGCTTGGGAAGGACAGGGGGAGACGAGCAGTACTTC | CASSLGRTGGDEQYF
TRBD2 | TRBJ2-1 | NA | TRBV2 | TGTGCCAGCAGGAATCTAGCGGGAGGGCCCCATGAGCAGTTCTTC | CASRNLAGGPHEQFF
NA | TRBJ2-7 | once | TRBV7-3 | TGTGCCAGCAGCTTAAACTGTCTGGGCAACTCCTACGAGCAGTACTTC | CASSLNCLGNSYEQYF